One and the same sample provided the 22 T cell receptor beta chains below, sequenced in a study of monozygotic twins with inflammatory bowel disease. TCRdb reprocessed the 5' RACE reads and stores each CDR3 protein as one record, lacking DNA. Here the sample table reports under 150,000 distinct CDR3 sequences. The sample comprised blood. These receptors all come from a human donor with ulcerative colitis or Crohn's disease, or a healthy co-twin of an affected twin (not recorded which).

The chain recombines TRBV7-6 with TRBJ2-1; TCRdb proposes TRBD1, but this gene call is untestable without DNA. CDR1 is SGHVS, CDR2 FNYEAQ, per germline. The CDR3 covers 17 residues. CDR3 residues: CASSLAPVTSSYNEQFF.

J is TRBJ1-2 and V is TRBV7-2; TCRdb selects TRBD1, and the lack of DNA leaves this call unchecked. Germline lookup yields CDR1 SGHTA and CDR2 FQGNSA. The CDR3 consists of 17 residues. This CDR3 is CASRSLPGPGKFLSYTF.

This chain uses TRBV5-5 with TRBJ1-6. Per the germline V gene, CDR1 is SGHKS and CDR2 is YYEKEE (reference sequence). The CDR3 runs 12 residues. The CDR3: CASSSYNSPLHF. Complete variable domain (other parts from reference TRBV5-5 and TRBJ1-6): DAGVTQSPTHLIKTRGQQVTLRCSPISGHKSVSWYQQVLGQGPQFIFQYYEKEERGRGNFPDRFSARQFPNYSSELNVNALLLGDSALYLCASSSYNSPLHFGNGTRLTVT.

The chain links TRBV28 to TRBJ2-7. Germline V gene data show CDR1 as MDHEN and CDR2 as SYDVKM. The CDR3 loop spans 13 amino acids. The CDR3 spells CASSLKDLGEQYF.

The CDR3 loop reads CATSDFKDSKNMQYF. The chain recombines TRBV24-1 with TRBJ2-4; checking the TCRdb D call of TRBD1 is not possible without DNA. CDR3 size: 15 residues. Per the germline V gene, CDR1 is KGHDR and CDR2 is SFDVKD.

The chain carries TRBV29-1 and TRBJ2-7; TCRdb outputs TRBD2, but without DNA this stays unchecked. CDR3 length: 14 residues. CDR1 is SQVTM, CDR2 ANQGSEA, per germline. CDR3 residues: CSVLTSGGLYEQYF.

The V gene is TRBV18, the J gene TRBJ1-2; TCRdb proposes TRBD1, but this gene call is untestable without DNA. Germline V gene data show CDR1 as KGHSH and CDR2 as LQKENI. The CDR3 length is 15 residues. CDR3 region: CASSPRTGGGYGYTF.

V is TRBV5-3 and J is TRBJ2-3. TRBV5-3 is an open reading frame whose function is uncertain. This CDR3 has 11 residues. The CDR3 here is CARGYTDTQYF.

The rearrangement joins TRBV6-5 to TRBJ2-3; TCRdb calls TRBD1, which cannot be checked without DNA. The CDR3 has 18 residues. Germline V gene sequence: CDR1 MNHEY, CDR2 SVGAGI. This CDR3 reads CASSYSRKASQGPDTQYF.

The CDR3 region is CAGSQEGVYEQYF. The J gene is TRBJ2-7, the V gene TRBV4-1; TCRdb names TRBD1, which stays unverified in the absence of DNA. There are 13 residues in the CDR3. Per the germline V gene, CDR1 is MGHRA and CDR2 is YSYEKL.

The chain combines TRBV12-3 or TRBV12-4 with TRBJ1-1. This CDR3 has 11 residues. The CDR3 here is CASSKNTEAFF.

The chain couples TRBV9 to TRBJ2-2; there is no DNA to check the TCRdb D call of TRBD1. The CDR3 runs 15 residues. CDR1 is SGDLS and CDR2 is YYNGEE in the germline V gene. The CDR3 loop is CASSVETGGTGELFF.

The chain's CDR3 is CSARDRGGGEKLFF. This chain joins TRBV20-1 and TRBJ1-4; with no DNA, the TCRdb D assignment of TRBD1 cannot be verified. CDR1 DFQATT and CDR2 SNEGSKA come from the germline V gene (reference sequence). This CDR3 comprises 14 residues.

This chain connects TRBV20-1 to TRBJ1-6. Germline CDR1 DFQATT, CDR2 SNEGSKA (reference sequence). The CDR3 covers 15 residues. CDR3: CSARDPGGGHSPLHF.

V gene TRBV5-1 combines with J gene TRBJ2-3; TCRdb names TRBD1, which stays unverified in the absence of DNA. Germline-derived CDR1 and CDR2 are SGHRS and YFSETQ. There are 14 residues in the CDR3. The CDR3 loop reads CASSLVAGQDTQYF.

This rearrangement joins TRBV4-1 to TRBJ2-7; lacking DNA, the TRBD1 call made by TCRdb goes unchecked. This CDR3 is built from 15 residues. The germline gives CDR1 MGHRA, CDR2 YSYEKL. The CDR3 reads CASSQRTGAEYEQYF.

The chain couples TRBV7-2 to TRBJ1-1. Per germline, CDR1 SGHTA and CDR2 FQGNSA. The CDR3 consists of 14 residues. The CDR3 loop reads CASSSEYTNTEAFF.

V usage is TRBV27 and J usage is TRBJ2-3; TCRdb gives TRBD1 as the D gene, but with no DNA this cannot be confirmed. Germline CDR1 is MNHEY and CDR2 is SMNVEV (reference sequence). CDR3 length: 17 residues. This CDR3 reads CASSRGDSVTSTDTQYF.

The J gene is TRBJ2-3, the V gene TRBV12-3 or TRBV12-4; TCRdb selects TRBD1, and the lack of DNA leaves this call unchecked. CDR3 length equals 15 residues. This CDR3 is CASSFLGRGTDTQYF.

J is TRBJ1-3 and V is TRBV6-1. CDR1 is MNHNS, CDR2 SASEGT, per germline. There are 15 residues in the CDR3. The CDR3 spells CASSEGWPEGNTIYF.

The chain couples TRBV20-1 to TRBJ2-7; TCRdb reports TRBD2, a call that lacks DNA to check it against. The CDR3 extends over 15 amino acids. Germline CDR1 and CDR2: DFQATT and SNEGSKA (reference sequence). CDR3 amino acids: CSARDLAAGYYEQYF.

The rearrangement links TRBV7-6 to TRBJ2-3. This CDR3 contains 12 residues. Germline V gene data show CDR1 as SGHVS and CDR2 as FNYEAQ. The CDR3 spells CASSLMADTQYF.